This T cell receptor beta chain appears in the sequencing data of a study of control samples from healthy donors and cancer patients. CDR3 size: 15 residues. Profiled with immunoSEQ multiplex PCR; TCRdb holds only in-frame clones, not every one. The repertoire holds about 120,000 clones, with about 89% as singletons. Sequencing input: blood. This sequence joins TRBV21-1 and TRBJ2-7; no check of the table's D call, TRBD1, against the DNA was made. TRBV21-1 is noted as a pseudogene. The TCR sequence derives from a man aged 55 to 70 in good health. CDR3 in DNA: TGTGCCAGCAGCAAAGGAGGGGGACGGATTTACGAGCAGTACTTC. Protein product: CASSKGGGRIYEQYF.